These 27 T cell receptor beta chains were sequenced from one sample in a study of blood T cell repertoires in COVID-19. The assay was immunoSEQ multiplex PCR, and TCRdb's table has in-frame clones only and misses some. Among fewer than 350,000 clones listed, roughly 90% were seen once. Material: PBMCs or T cells enriched from blood (not recorded which). All receptors derive from a man aged 60-69 years who had recovered from COVID-19.

V is TRBV27 and J is TRBJ1-1; no definite D call. The V end was cut by 6 bases, the J end by 5 bases, with 19 bases between. Germline V gives CDR1 MNHEY, CDR2 SMNVEV (reference sequence). The CDR3 has 15 residues. CDR3 coding DNA: TGTGCCAGCAGGTGGCGACCCGGGAACAAGACTGAAGCTTTCTTT. Translating gives CASRWRPGNKTEAFF.

The chain carries TRBV19 and TRBJ2-1; D is possibly TRBD2 (6 bases). From germline, CDR1 is LNHDA and CDR2 SQIVND (reference sequence). The CDR3 loop spans 16 amino acids. V lost 7 bases to trimming and J lost 3 bases, with 19 bases between them. CDR3 DNA sequence: TGTGCCAGTAACCCTGGGGGGTCCCTACGCTACAATGAGCAGTTCTTC. This translates into CASNPGGSLRYNEQFF.

V usage is TRBV10-3 and J usage is TRBJ2-1; D gene ambiguous. The CDR3 totals 11 residues. V lost 6 bases, J lost 7 bases, and 7 bases lay in between. Germline V gene data show CDR1 as ENHRY and CDR2 as SYGVKD. CDR3 DNA sequence: TGTGCCATCAGCCCGCGGAATGAGCAGTTCTTC. Translating gives CAISPRNEQFF.

V and J are TRBV30 and TRBJ2-5; 7 positions agree with TRBD1. The trim removed 1 base at V and 5 bases at J, leaving 13 bases unmatched. The CDR3 spans 16 residues. Germline CDR1 GTSNPN, CDR2 SVGIG (reference sequence). The chain's CDR3 is CAWSDYRDRMFETQYF. The CDR3 DNA sequence: TGTGCCTGGAGTGACTACCGGGACAGAATGTTCGAGACCCAGTACTTC.

V is TRBV2 and J is TRBJ2-3, with TRBD2 matching 8 bases. CDR3 length: 18 amino acids. V lost 7 bases and J lost 2; bases outside the gene matches: 17. Germline values: CDR1 SNHLY, CDR2 FYNNEI. CDR3 sequence reads: CASTRRSSGNQATDTQYF. CDR3 sequence (DNA): TGTGCCAGCACCCGTCGGAGTAGCGGGAATCAGGCCACAGATACGCAGTATTTT.

J is TRBJ2-2 and V is TRBV5-1; tentatively, D is TRBD2 (7 bases). The germline CDR1 and CDR2 sequences are SGHRS and YFSETQ. Trimming took 1 base from V and 2 from J, leaving 12 bases between them. The length of the CDR3 is 16 residues. The CDR3 is CASSLTGGANTGELFF. The CDR3 region has the DNA TGCGCCAGCAGCTTGACGGGGGGCGCCAACACCGGGGAGCTGTTTTTT.

The chain couples TRBV9 to TRBJ2-3, with TRBD2 matching 7 bases. V dropped 3 bases and J dropped 7; count of bases not matched to a gene: 14. CDR1 is SGDLS and CDR2 is YYNGEE in the germline V gene. CDR3 length: 16 amino acids. CDR3: CASSADRAGAVNTQYF. CDR3 nucleotide sequence: TGTGCCAGCAGCGCGGATAGGGCGGGAGCGGTGAATACGCAGTATTTT.

This clone was detected once. The chain joins TRBV11-2 to TRBJ1-2, with 8 nucleotides matching TRBD1. This CDR3 has 12 amino acids. The V gene end was trimmed by 5 bases and the J gene end by 6 bases; junction bases not matched to a gene: 2. Germline values: CDR1 SGHAT, CDR2 FQNNGV. Here the CDR3 DNA reads TGTGCCAGCAGCCAGGGGGCGGATGGCTACACCTTC. Amino acids: CASSQGADGYTF.

The gene calls are TRBV10-3 and TRBJ2-1; TRBD2 matches 10 bases. Germline-derived CDR1 and CDR2 are ENHRY and SYGVKD. This CDR3 comprises 14 residues. With V trimmed by 4 bases and J by 7 bases, 4 bases remained unmatched. CDR3 in DNA: TGTGCCATCAGTGCGCTAGCGGGAGAGAATGAGCAGTTCTTC. This sequence encodes CAISALAGENEQFF.

The V gene is TRBV7-9, the J gene TRBJ1-5; a weak D match, TRBD1 (5 bases). CDR1 and CDR2 from the germline V gene are SEHNR and FQNEAQ (reference sequence). With 3 bases removed from V and 1 base from J, the gap between germline ends came to 10 bases. This CDR3 spans 15 amino acids. CDR3 amino acids: CASSFRGDSNQPQHF. The CDR3 bases are TGTGCCAGCAGCTTTAGGGGCGACAGCAATCAGCCCCAGCATTTT. The complete variable domain, with remaining parts taken from reference TRBV7-9 and TRBJ1-5, reads DTGVSQNPRHKITKRGQNVTFRCDPISEHNRLYWYRQTLGQGPEFLTYFQNEAQLEKSRLLSDRFSAERPKGSFSTLEIQRTEQGDSAMYLCASSFRGDSNQPQHFGDGTRLSIL.

This clone was picked up one time. The chain has TRBV2 and TRBJ1-5; D is uncertain. Germline V gene lookup returns CDR1 SNHLY and CDR2 FYNNEI. The CDR3 contains 14 residues. Trimming took off 4 bases at V and 2 bases at J, with 9 bases between the two ends. The CDR3 reads CASSVSRGNQPQHF. As DNA, the CDR3 is TGTGCCAGCAGTGTGAGCCGGGGCAATCAGCCCCAGCATTTT.

The chain is built from TRBV6-6 and TRBJ1-2; tentatively, D is TRBD1 (5 bases). This CDR3 spans 13 amino acids. Germline V gene lookup returns CDR1 MNHNY and CDR2 SVGAGI (reference sequence). Trimming pared 5 bases from V and 3 bases from J, leaving 10 bases between. The CDR3 DNA reads TGTGCCAGCAGTCAGCTGACAGACTATGGCTACACCTTC. This sequence encodes CASSQLTDYGYTF.

The chain couples TRBV24-1 to TRBJ1-2; possible D gene TRBD1, 5 bases. The germline V gene has CDR1 KGHDR and CDR2 SFDVKD. This CDR3 is built from 14 residues. V dropped 4 bases and J dropped 3 bases, with 11 bases sitting between them. The CDR3: CATSEAGVYYGYTF. CDR3 DNA: TGTGCCACCAGTGAGGCGGGGGTCTACTATGGCTACACCTTC.

V gene TRBV2 combines with J gene TRBJ2-7, with 9 nucleotides matching TRBD1. Germline V gene lookup returns CDR1 SNHLY and CDR2 FYNNEI. V lost 4 bases, J lost 3 bases, and 4 bases stayed unmatched. The CDR3 has 14 residues. The CDR3 DNA reads TGTGCCAGCAGTGGGACAGGGGAAGACTACGAGCAGTACTTC. This sequence encodes CASSGTGEDYEQYF.

This rearrangement joins TRBV27 to TRBJ2-1; 10 nucleotides line up with TRBD2. The V and J ends lost 2 bases and 5 bases, in that order; junction bases with no gene match: 12. Germline V gene sequence: CDR1 MNHEY, CDR2 SMNVEV (reference sequence). The CDR3 loop spans 18 amino acids. The CDR3 DNA sequence: TGTGCCAGCAGTTTAAGGTCTAGCGGGAGACTTGGGGACAATGAGCAGTTCTTC. Translation gives CASSLRSSGRLGDNEQFF.

The sample holds one count of this clone. The V gene is TRBV11-2, the J gene TRBJ2-5, with D possibly matching TRBD1 (5 bases). The germline V gene encodes CDR1 SGHAT and CDR2 FQNNGV. This CDR3 has 15 residues. V lost 4 bases, J lost 5 bases, and 17 bases lay in between. Written as DNA, the CDR3 is TGTGCCAGCAGCTCCCCCCGACAGTTCCAGGAGACCCAGTACTTC. It is translated as CASSSPRQFQETQYF. Supplemented by reference TRBV11-2 and TRBJ2-5, the full variable domain reads EAGVAQSPRYKIIEKRQSVAFWCNPISGHATLYWYQQILGQGPKLLIQFQNNGVVDDSQLPKDRFSAERLKGVDSTLKIQPAKLEDSAVYLCASSSPRQFQETQYFGPGTRLLVL.

CDR3 sequence reads: CASSESAGGPFGELFF. The CDR3 nucleotides read TGCGCCAGCAGTGAGTCAGCGGGAGGGCCTTTCGGGGAGCTGTTTTTT. This chain links TRBV10-1 with TRBJ2-2, with 10 bases fitting TRBD2. CDR1 is WNHNN, CDR2 SYGVQD, per germline (reference sequence). Trimming cost V 0 bases and J 7 bases; bases outside gene matches: 5. This CDR3 is built from 16 residues.

DNA of the CDR3: TGTGCCAGCAGCCCGACAGGTGCCTACTCCTACGAGCAGTACTTC. Translated: CASSPTGAYSYEQYF. The chain uses TRBV7-9 and TRBJ2-7, with D possibly matching TRBD1 (6 bases). In germline, CDR1 is SEHNR, CDR2 FQNEAQ (reference sequence). V was shortened by 5 bases and J by 0 bases, with 14 bases between the two germline ends. There are 15 residues in the CDR3.

The chain employs TRBV19 and TRBJ2-3, with 8 bases fitting TRBD1. The V gene's germline CDR1 is LNHDA and CDR2 SQIVND (reference sequence). The CDR3 spans 14 residues. V was clipped by 3 bases and J by 8 bases; unmatched bases: 7. The chain's CDR3 is CASSIGQGGGTQYF. The CDR3 DNA reads TGTGCCAGTAGTATTGGACAGGGTGGAGGTACGCAGTATTTT.

This sequence joins TRBV3-1 (or the pseudogene TRBV3-2) and TRBJ1-1; D is ambiguous. The CDR3 runs 13 residues. The V gene lost 5 bases and the J gene lost 4 bases, with 11 bases spanning the gap. The V gene's germline CDR1 is LGHDT and CDR2 YNNKEL (reference sequence). The DNA for the CDR3 is TGTGCCAGCAGCGGCAGTGGGAGCACTGAAGCTTTCTTT. It codes for CASSGSGSTEAFF.

This chain's CDR3 is CASSSGTGSNIQYF. The DNA for the CDR3 is TGTGCCAGCAGCTCAGGGACAGGGAGTAACATTCAGTACTTC. V gene TRBV7-3 combines with J gene TRBJ2-4; 9 bases are shared with TRBD1. V was clipped by 4 bases and J by 7 bases; unmatched bases: 5. Germline values: CDR1 SGHTA, CDR2 FQGTGA. CDR3 length: 14 amino acids. The full variable domain, its missing parts supplied by reference TRBV7-3 and TRBJ2-4, is GAGVSQTPSNKVTEKGKYVELRCDPISGHTALYWYRQSLGQGPEFLIYFQGTGAADDSGLPNDRFFAVRPEGSVSTLKIQRTERGDSAVYLCASSSGTGSNIQYFGAGTRLSVL.

This clone was seen only once. The V and J genes are TRBV7-3 and TRBJ2-7; TRBD2 matches 11 bases. This CDR3 region has 14 residues. Germline CDR1 SGHTA, CDR2 FQGTGA. V dropped 5 bases and J dropped 6; count of bases not matched to a gene: 6. CDR3 amino acids: CASSPLAGGGEQYF. CDR3 sequence (DNA): TGTGCCAGCAGCCCTCTAGCGGGAGGAGGCGAGCAGTACTTC.

The J gene is TRBJ2-6, the V gene TRBV24-1, with D possibly matching TRBD2 (5 bases). CDR3 length: 17 amino acids. CDR1 KGHDR and CDR2 SFDVKD come from the germline V gene. Trimming took 4 bases from V and 2 from J, leaving 14 bases between them. The CDR3 nucleotides are TGTGCCACCAGTGAGCCTCCGGGGTGGGCTGGGGCCAACGTCCTGACTTTC. Protein product: CATSEPPGWAGANVLTF.

The CDR3 DNA reads as TGCGCCAGCAGCCCCCACCGGGACTCTTCGACCGGGGAGCTGTTTTTT. It is translated as CASSPHRDSSTGELFF. The chain is built from TRBV5-1 and TRBJ2-2; D is possibly TRBD2 (6 bases). Germline V gives CDR1 SGHRS, CDR2 YFSETQ. CDR3 size: 16 residues. V was pared by 4 bases and J by 5 bases, with 18 bases between.

This chain connects TRBV5-1 to TRBJ2-7, with 11 bases that match TRBD1. Unmatched junction bases numbered 9, after V lost 1 base and J lost 3 bases. Germline-derived CDR1 and CDR2 are SGHRS and YFSETQ. The CDR3 length is 17 residues. The CDR3 loop reads CASSLTQSGTGGYEQYF. DNA for the CDR3: TGCGCCAGCAGCTTGACCCAGTCCGGGACAGGGGGCTACGAGCAGTACTTC. The variable domain in full, completed from reference TRBV5-1 and TRBJ2-7, reads KAGVTQTPRYLIKTRGQQVTLSCSPISGHRSVSWYQQTPGQGLQFLFEYFSETQRNKGNFPGRFSGRQFSNSRSEMNVSTLELGDSALYLCASSLTQSGTGGYEQYFGPGTRLTVT.

The rearrangement joins TRBV15 to TRBJ1-2, with D maybe TRBD1 (5 bases). The CDR3 spans 16 residues. CDR1 and CDR2 (germline): LNHNV, YYDKDF (reference sequence). With 5 bases removed from V and 6 bases from J, the gap between germline ends came to 22 bases. The chain's CDR3 is CATSGGSVVPEDGYTF. As DNA, the CDR3 is TGTGCCACCAGCGGGGGGTCAGTGGTACCGGAGGATGGCTACACCTTC.

The chain joins TRBV9 to TRBJ2-7; perhaps TRBD1 as D (5 bases). The CDR3 covers 14 residues. Trimming took 4 bases from V and 2 from J, leaving 13 bases between them. The germline V gene encodes CDR1 SGDLS and CDR2 YYNGEE. CDR3: CASSPPGMTYEQYF. The CDR3 bases are TGTGCCAGCAGCCCTCCAGGGATGACCTACGAGCAGTACTTC.